Included here is one T cell receptor (beta chain) sequence, with context. The antigen is not known. Combining a sample-barcoded 5' primer with a J-beta primer mix, a second PCR ran for roughly 7 to 12 cycles. TCRdb recomputed calls from the 5' RACE reads with MiXCR, one row per CDR3 protein. The sample includes approximately 1.5 million distinct CDR3 sequences, about 31% of them seen just once. This specimen belongs to a study of blood T cells in healthy people across ages. Trimming left V 1 base short and J 0 bases short, with 14 bases between. CDR3 length equals 17 residues. CDR1 and CDR2 from the germline V gene are ENHRY and SYGVKD. Study findings and constraints: With age, beta diversity per million T cells declined roughly linearly, significantly by 30 to 50.

Material: blood. The V and J genes are TRBV10-3 and TRBJ2-3; D possibly uses TRBD1 or TRBD2 (5 bases each). This TCR was recovered from a woman between 25 and 40 years old in good health. The CDR3 DNA reads as TGTGCCATCAGTGAGTGGGACCAAGGATATAGCACAGATACGCAGTATTTT. Protein product: CAISEWDQGYSTDTQYF.